Following are 31 T cell receptor beta chains from one sample sequenced in a study of identical twins. MiXCR was run by TCRdb on the 5' RACE reads, yielding one entry per CDR3 protein. The sample comprises hundreds of thousands of distinct CDR3 sequences, roughly 8.6% of which are singletons, and around 2.1% rests with the top ten. Another study also made use of these data, one on yellow fever vaccine responses in identical twins.

Specimen: memory (CD45RO+) T cells sorted from blood. The receptors here all came from a woman in her late teens or twenties in good health.

The rearrangement uses TRBV29-1 and TRBJ2-3, with D perhaps given as TRBD1 or TRBD2 (6 bases each). The germline gives CDR1 SQVTM, CDR2 ANQGSEA. The CDR3 extends over 13 amino acids. V was clipped by 8 bases and J by 0 bases, with 12 bases between them. The CDR3 nucleotides are TGCAGCATTCCGGGGGCTAGCACAGATACGCAGTATTTT. This encodes CSIPGASTDTQYF.

This clonotype was observed a handful of times. V and J are TRBV7-2 and TRBJ1-5; possible D gene TRBD1, 6 bases. Germline V lookup: CDR1 SGHTA, CDR2 FQGNSA. The ends were cut back, 0 bases at V and 2 bases at J, with 8 bases in the middle. This CDR3 is 15 amino acids long. CDR3 bases: TGTGCCAGCAGCTTAGCGTACAGGGGCAATCAGCCCCAGCATTTT. It translates to CASSLAYRGNQPQHF. Full variable domain (rest looked up from reference TRBV7-2 and TRBJ1-5): GAGVSQSPSNKVTEKGKDVELRCDPISGHTALYWYRQSLGQGLEFLIYFQGNSAPDKSGLPSDRFSAERTGGSVSTLTIQRTQQEDSAVYLCASSLAYRGNQPQHFGDGTRLSIL.

This clonotype was detected many times. The chain links TRBV6-1 to TRBJ1-4, with D possibly matching TRBD1 (5 bases). The CDR3 covers 13 residues. V was cut by 2 bases and J by 14 bases, with 15 bases left in between. Germline lookup yields CDR1 MNHNS and CDR2 SASEGT. DNA for the CDR3: TGTGCCAGCAGTGAATCTAACGGTTCAGGGCTGTTTTTT. Translated: CASSESNGSGLFF.

This clonotype was counted ten times or more. The chain couples TRBV5-1 to TRBJ1-1; D may be TRBD1 (6 bases). V lost 5 bases and J lost 0, with 8 bases in between. CDR3 size: 13 residues. Germline-derived CDR1 and CDR2 are SGHRS and YFSETQ. The CDR3 loop is CASRTGLNTEAFF. Written as DNA, the CDR3 is TGCGCCAGCAGGACAGGACTGAACACTGAAGCTTTCTTT.

Points on this clonotype: One end of the junction fails to match germline, which may point to a read error. The chain joins TRBV3-1 to TRBJ2-1; possibly TRBD1 or TRBD2 for D (5 bases each). Germline CDR1 and CDR2: LGHDT and YNNKEL (reference sequence). The length of the CDR3 is 11 residues. DNA for the CDR3: TGTGCCAGCAGCCAAGGTCCCCGAGGGGTCTTC. It codes for CASSQGPRGVF.

The chain couples TRBV2 to TRBJ2-7; D gene unclear. In germline, CDR1 is SNHLY, CDR2 FYNNEI. V lost 3 bases and J 10 bases, leaving 10 bases between the germline ends. The CDR3 extends over 11 amino acids. CDR3 nucleotides: TGTGCCAGCAGTGACTCGGGCCGCCAGTACTTC. It translates to CASSDSGRQYF.

This clonotype was seen repeatedly, ten times or more. The rearrangement uses TRBV7-8 and TRBJ2-3; 7 positions agree with TRBD2. Germline assignment: CDR1 SGHVS and CDR2 FQNEAQ. Trimming at V came to 3 bases and at J to 5 bases, leaving 14 bases not matched to a gene. The CDR3 consists of 17 residues. The CDR3 DNA reads TGTGCCAGCAGCTTTACATCCGGGGGAGGGGTGGGAGATACGCAGTATTTT. It specifies CASSFTSGGGVGDTQYF.

This clonotype was seen a handful of times. V and J are TRBV20-1 and TRBJ2-4; TRBD2 might be the D (6 bases). The ends were cut back, 5 bases at V and 6 bases at J, with 14 bases in the middle. The CDR3 consists of 13 residues. Germline assignment: CDR1 DFQATT and CDR2 SNEGSKA (reference sequence). In DNA form, the CDR3 reads TGCAGTGCTGCCGATGGGGGGAGAAACATTCAGTACTTC. This sequence encodes CSAADGGRNIQYF.

This clonotype was counted a few times. The chain uses TRBV11-2 and TRBJ2-3; D is ambiguous. CDR3 length: 13 residues. CDR1 is SGHAT, CDR2 FQNNGV, per germline. V gave up 1 base and J gave up 2 bases, with 4 bases separating them. The CDR3 loop reads CASSLVPTDTQYF. DNA for the CDR3: TGTGCCAGCAGCTTAGTACCCACAGATACGCAGTATTTT.

This clonotype was recorded many times. The chain recombines TRBV12-3 or TRBV12-4 with TRBJ1-2, with 9 bases matching TRBD1. J gave up 4 bases and V 6 bases, and 12 bases lay outside the gene matches. The CDR3 extends over 16 amino acids. The CDR3 bases are TGTGCCAGCAGACGATCCACAGGGGGCTTAGTCTATGGCTACACCTTC. Translating it yields CASRRSTGGLVYGYTF.

With regard to this clonotype: One end of the junction fails to match germline, which may point to a read error. This chain connects TRBV12-3 or TRBV12-4 to TRBJ2-1; 10 nucleotides agree with TRBD2. CDR3 length: 19 amino acids. CDR3: CASCFYAASGSFPNNEQFF. CDR3 sequence (DNA): TGTGCCAGCTGTTTTTATGCGGCTAGCGGGAGTTTCCCTAACAATGAGCAGTTCTTC.

This clonotype was picked up many times. V and J are TRBV20-1 and TRBJ2-4; D gene uncertain. V lost 6 bases to trimming and J lost 0 bases, with 12 bases between them. CDR1 and CDR2 (germline): DFQATT, SNEGSKA (reference sequence). This CDR3 comprises 14 residues. CDR3 loop: CSAPILEAKNIQYF. The CDR3 DNA reads as TGCAGTGCCCCTATCCTTGAAGCCAAAAACATTCAGTACTTC.

This clonotype has more than one count but fewer than ten. The chain joins TRBV15 to TRBJ2-5; a weak D match, TRBD2 (5 bases). CDR1 and CDR2 from the germline V gene are LNHNV and YYDKDF (reference sequence). The CDR3 length is 14 residues. With 1 base removed from V and 5 bases from J, the gap between germline ends came to 11 bases. CDR3 loop: CATSRGGEAETQYF. Written as DNA, the CDR3 is TGTGCCACCAGCAGAGGGGGAGAAGCGGAGACCCAGTACTTC. Using reference TRBV15 and TRBJ2-5 for the parts outside the CDR3, the full variable domain is DAMVIQNPRYQVTQFGKPVTLSCSQTLNHNVMYWYQQKSSQAPKLLFHYYDKDFNNEADTPDNFQSRRPNTSFCFLDIRSPGLGDTAMYLCATSRGGEAETQYFGPGTRLLVL.

This clonotype was observed at least ten times. This chain joins TRBV7-7 and TRBJ2-1; TRBD2 matches at 7 bases. CDR3 length: 16 residues. V was pared by 5 bases and J by 3 bases, with 10 bases of the junction left unmatched. Germline assignment: CDR1 SSHAT and CDR2 FNYEAQ (reference sequence). The CDR3 loop reads CASSPSSGTIYNEQFF. The CDR3 DNA reads as TGTGCCAGCAGCCCATCCTCCGGGACTATCTACAATGAGCAGTTCTTC.

This clonotype was seen a few times. V usage is TRBV11-3 and J usage is TRBJ2-7, with D perhaps matching TRBD2 (6 bases). CDR3 size: 15 residues. V was shortened by 5 bases and J by 3 bases, with 17 bases between the two germline ends. Looked up from germline, CDR1 is SGHNT and CDR2 is YENEEA. The chain's CDR3 is CASSDSIGSRYEQYF. The CDR3 nucleotides read TGTGCCAGCAGCGATTCTATCGGGAGTCGCTACGAGCAGTACTTC.

V gene TRBV28 combines with J gene TRBJ2-7; TRBD1 aligns across 8 bases. Germline CDR1 and CDR2: MDHEN and SYDVKM. J lost 3 bases, V lost 5 bases, and 3 bases had no gene match. The CDR3 has 13 residues. In DNA form, the CDR3 reads TGTGCCAGCAGTGGGACAGGCGTCTACGAGCAGTACTTC. Encoded protein: CASSGTGVYEQYF.

Only a few counts were recorded for this clonotype. The rearrangement links TRBV28 to TRBJ2-5, with a weak D call TRBD2 (6 bases). The germline gives CDR1 MDHEN, CDR2 SYDVKM. Trimming left V 6 bases short and J 0 bases short, with 11 bases between. This CDR3 is 14 amino acids long. The CDR3 here is CASSHRDYQETQYF. The CDR3 nucleotides are TGTGCCAGCAGCCACCGGGACTACCAAGAGACCCAGTACTTC.

This clonotype was counted between two and nine times. The rearrangement links TRBV10-3 to TRBJ2-1; D is undetermined. With 2 bases removed from V and 7 bases from J, the gap between germline ends came to 3 bases. Germline assignment: CDR1 ENHRY and CDR2 SYGVKD. This CDR3 spans 11 amino acids. The CDR3, as DNA: TGTGCCATCAGTGAGCAGAATGAGCAGTTCTTC. Translating it yields CAISEQNEQFF.

This clonotype was seen more than once but under ten times. The rearrangement joins TRBV4-2 to TRBJ2-3; 10 bases align to TRBD2. This CDR3 contains 12 residues. The germline V gene encodes CDR1 LGHNA and CDR2 YNFKEQ. V shed 6 bases, J shed 9 bases, and the junction held 3 bases outside the gene matches. The CDR3 DNA follows: TGTGCCAGCAGATCTAGCGGGGGAACGCAGTATTTT. Encoded protein: CASRSSGGTQYF.

This clonotype was counted only a few times. Written as DNA, the CDR3 is TGTGCCAGCAGTGATGGTCTTACGAGATCCGATACGCAGTATTTT. Protein sequence: CASSDGLTRSDTQYF. The chain links TRBV25-1 to TRBJ2-3; D remains unclear. CDR1 and CDR2 (germline): MGHDK, SYGVNS. V dropped 3 bases and J dropped 6 bases, with 16 bases sitting between them. The CDR3 totals 15 residues. Supplemented by reference TRBV25-1 and TRBJ2-3, the full variable domain reads EADIYQTPRYLVIGTGKKITLECSQTMGHDKMYWYQQDPGMELHLIHYSYGVNSTEKGDLSSESTVSRIRTEHFPLTLESARPSHTSQYLCASSDGLTRSDTQYFGPGTRLTVL.

The chain couples TRBV6-1 to TRBJ2-5; D gene unclear. The V end lost 6 bases, the J end lost 3 bases, and 11 bases lay between the germline ends. In germline, CDR1 is MNHNS, CDR2 SASEGT. The CDR3 has 13 amino acids. The CDR3 spells CASSVSTKETQYF. CDR3 bases: TGTGCCAGCAGCGTTTCCACAAAAGAGACCCAGTACTTC.

This clonotype was detected a few times. The chain employs TRBV11-3 and TRBJ2-3, with TRBD2 identical over 8 bases. The CDR3 is 15 residues long. The V gene end was trimmed by 5 bases and the J gene end by 4 bases; junction bases not matched to a gene: 8. Germline loops: CDR1 SGHNT, CDR2 YENEEA. The CDR3 bases are TGTGCCAGCAGCCTCGGGGGGGCCTCGGCAGATACGCAGTATTTT. It specifies CASSLGGASADTQYF. Based on the CDR3 plus reference TRBV11-3 and TRBJ2-3, the full variable domain is EAGVVQSPRYKIIEKKQPVAFWCNPISGHNTLYWYLQNLGQGPELLIRYENEEAVDDSQLPKDRFSAERLKGVDSTLKIQPAELGDSAVYLCASSLGGASADTQYFGPGTRLTVL.

The chain is built from TRBV3-1 and TRBJ2-1, with D unclear. Trimming took off 2 bases at V and 13 bases at J, with 15 bases between the two ends. Per germline, CDR1 LGHDT and CDR2 YNNKEL (reference sequence). This CDR3 region has 13 residues. CDR3 region: CASSQIPGRGQFF. CDR3 coding DNA: TGTGCCAGCAGCCAAATTCCTGGGCGTGGACAGTTCTTC.

The rearrangement joins TRBV7-3 to TRBJ2-1, with D tentatively TRBD2 (5 bases). The CDR3 runs 15 residues. Deletions cut 5 bases from V and 7 bases from J, with 18 bases between. Germline lookup yields CDR1 SGHTA and CDR2 FQGTGA. This CDR3 is CASSPEGTTRNEQFF. CDR3 bases: TGTGCCAGCAGCCCCGAGGGCACCACGAGGAATGAGCAGTTCTTC.

In this sample, this clonotype turned up a few times. This chain uses TRBV4-1 with TRBJ2-7, with 13 positions matching TRBD2. There are 18 residues in the CDR3. V lost 4 bases to trimming and J lost 0 bases; unmatched junction nucleotides: 9. Germline CDR1 reads MGHRA; CDR2 reads YSYEKL. The CDR3, as DNA: TGCGCCAGCAGCCGCGGACTAGCGGGAGTTTTACTCTCCTACGAGCAGTACTTC. It specifies CASSRGLAGVLLSYEQYF.

In this sample, this clonotype turned up a few times. The rearrangement uses TRBV7-8 and TRBJ1-4, with D hard to call. Trimming stripped 2 bases from V and 5 bases from J, with 15 bases between. The CDR3 loop spans 16 amino acids. Germline V gives CDR1 SGHVS, CDR2 FQNEAQ. CDR3 nucleotide sequence: TGTGCCAGCAGCTTATTAGGAGGAGAACCGAATGAAAAACTGTTTTTT. Protein product: CASSLLGGEPNEKLFF.

The gene calls are TRBV5-1 and TRBJ2-6; D is undetermined. V shed 4 bases and J shed 2 bases, with 13 bases lying between them. This CDR3 region has 16 residues. The germline CDR1 and CDR2 sequences are SGHRS and YFSETQ. The CDR3 protein is CASSPNRMAGANVLTF. CDR3 in DNA: TGCGCCAGCAGCCCAAACAGAATGGCTGGGGCCAACGTCCTGACTTTC.

In its sample, this clonotype was seen many times. CDR3 nucleotides: TGTGCCTCCGCTGGGGGCGGGAGTGGGGATGAGCAGTTCTTC. Translation gives CASAGGGSGDEQFF. The rearrangement uses TRBV3-1 and TRBJ2-1, with D possibly being TRBD2 (7 bases). CDR3 length equals 14 residues. The germline V gene has CDR1 LGHDT and CDR2 YNNKEL (reference sequence). Between the trimmed V and J ends, which lost 11 bases and 8 bases, there was a span of 22 bases.

This clonotype was counted ten times or more. V gene TRBV27 combines with J gene TRBJ2-7; 8 positions match TRBD1. This CDR3 comprises 15 residues. Germline V gene lookup returns CDR1 MNHEY and CDR2 SMNVEV (reference sequence). J was trimmed by 5 bases and V by 2 bases; bases with no gene match: 8. CDR3 sequence reads: CASSLTRGHGNEQYV. The CDR3 DNA reads as TGTGCCAGCAGTTTAACCAGGGGGCATGGGAACGAGCAGTACGTC.

The J gene is TRBJ1-5, the V gene TRBV7-6; the D is unclear. Trimming cost V 4 bases and J 7 bases, with 8 bases left between them. This CDR3 comprises 12 residues. CDR1 and CDR2 (germline): SGHVS, FNYEAQ. The CDR3 coding sequence is TGTGCCAGCAGCTCGAAAGACCAGCCCCAGCATTTT. Protein sequence: CASSSKDQPQHF.

The rearrangement joins TRBV11-2 to TRBJ2-5, with 9 positions matching TRBD2. V dropped 5 bases and J dropped 7; count of bases not matched to a gene: 14. Germline V gene lookup returns CDR1 SGHAT and CDR2 FQNNGV. This CDR3 has 16 residues. The CDR3 DNA reads TGTGCCAGCAGCCGTGGACTAGCGACGGGGGGCGGGACCCAGTACTTC. Translating it yields CASSRGLATGGGTQYF.